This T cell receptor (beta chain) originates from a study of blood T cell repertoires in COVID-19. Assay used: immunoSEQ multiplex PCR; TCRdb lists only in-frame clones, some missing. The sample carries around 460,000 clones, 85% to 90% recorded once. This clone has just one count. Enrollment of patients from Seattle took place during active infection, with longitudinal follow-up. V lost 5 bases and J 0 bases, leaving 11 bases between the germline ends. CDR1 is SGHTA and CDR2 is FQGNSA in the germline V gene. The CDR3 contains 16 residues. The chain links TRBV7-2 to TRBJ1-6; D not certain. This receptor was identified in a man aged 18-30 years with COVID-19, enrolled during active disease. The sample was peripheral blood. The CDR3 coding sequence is TGTGCCAGCAGCCTTAACCCAGGCTCCTATAATTCACCCCTCCACTTT. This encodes CASSLNPGSYNSPLHF.